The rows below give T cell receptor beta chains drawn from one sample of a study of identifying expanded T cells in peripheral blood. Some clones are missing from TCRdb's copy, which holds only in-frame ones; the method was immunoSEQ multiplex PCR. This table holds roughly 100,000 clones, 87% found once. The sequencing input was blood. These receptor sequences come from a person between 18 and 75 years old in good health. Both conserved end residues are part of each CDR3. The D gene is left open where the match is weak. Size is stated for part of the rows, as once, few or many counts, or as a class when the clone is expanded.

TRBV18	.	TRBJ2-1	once	CASSPPVTLNEQFF	TGTGCCAGCTCACCACCGGTTACCCTCAATGAGCAGTTCTTC
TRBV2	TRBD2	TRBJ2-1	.	CASVWKGAGGGTYNEQFF	TGTGCCAGCGTGTGGAAGGGAGCGGGGGGTGGGACCTACAATGAGCAGTTCTTC
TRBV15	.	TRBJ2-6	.	CATSSDEYSGANVLTF	TGTGCCACCAGCAGTGACGAATACTCTGGGGCCAACGTCCTGACTTTC
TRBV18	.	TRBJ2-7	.	CASSPSGRTFTYEQYF	TGTGCCAGCTCACCATCCGGCCGCACTTTTACCTACGAGCAGTACTTC
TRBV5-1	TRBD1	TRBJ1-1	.	CASSTRTGPGTEAFF	TGCGCCAGCAGCACCCGGACAGGGCCGGGAACTGAAGCTTTCTTT
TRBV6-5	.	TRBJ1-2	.	CASSNWGDGYTF	TGTGCCAGCAGTAACTGGGGGGATGGCTACACCTTC
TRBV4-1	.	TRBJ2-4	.	CASSQDNRAENIQYF	TGCGCCAGCAGCCAAGATAACAGGGCGGAAAACATCCAGTACTTC
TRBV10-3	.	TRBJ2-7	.	CAIKGLDYEQYF	TGTGCCATCAAGGGCCTAGACTACGAGCAGTACTTC
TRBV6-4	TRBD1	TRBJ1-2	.	CASRANRGPNYGYTF	TGTGCCAGCAGGGCGAACAGGGGGCCTAACTATGGCTACACCTTC
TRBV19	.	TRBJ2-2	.	CASSNQGFAGELFF	TGTGCCAGTAGCAATCAGGGGTTCGCCGGGGAGCTGTTTTTT
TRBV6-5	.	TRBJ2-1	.	CASSYSYSYNEQFF	TGTGCCAGCAGTTACTCGTACTCCTACAATGAGCAGTTCTTC
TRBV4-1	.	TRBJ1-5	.	CASSQANTFNQPQHF	TGCGCCAGCAGCCAAGCTAATACCTTCAATCAGCCCCAGCATTTT
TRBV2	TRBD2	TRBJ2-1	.	CASLPGTSSGNEQFF	TGTGCCAGCCTCCCAGGGACTAGCAGCGGGAATGAGCAGTTCTTC
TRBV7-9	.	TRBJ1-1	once	CASSLRTGLNTEAFF	TGTGCCAGCAGCTTACGGACCGGGTTGAACACTGAAGCTTTCTTT
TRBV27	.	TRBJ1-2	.	CASSFSRNYGYTF	TGTGCCAGCAGTTTTTCGAGGAACTATGGCTACACCTTC
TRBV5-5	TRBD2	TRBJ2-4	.	CASSFRAGGNIQYF	TGTGCCAGCAGCTTTAGGGCGGGGGGAAACATTCAGTACTTC
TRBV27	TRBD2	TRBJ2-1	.	CASVGLGFEFF	TGTGCCAGCGTGGGACTAGGATTCGAGTTCTTC
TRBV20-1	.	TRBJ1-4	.	CAAGEKLFF	TGCGCTGCAGGAGAAAAACTGTTTTTT